Here is one T cell receptor (beta chain) with its context. Its antigen is not yet known. No much larger clonotype is one base removed from it; base qualities were not supplied. The library was obtained by PCR. The sequencer listed for this sample is Illumina HiSeq 4000. High-throughput sequencing was used to profile the CDR3 region of the TCR beta-chain in every patient. The study's own analysis went as follows. The researchers built a classifier to tell apart papillary thyroid cancer patients with distant metastasis, based on CDR3 differences among clinicopathological groups. The Shannon index was used to measure repertoire diversity, and the Morisita-Horn index was used to measure how similar tumor and blood repertoires were. TCRdb handled the public reads itself, with Q25 trimming in fastp and clone calling in MiXCR, and kept productive beta chains. The V and J calls were determined by TCRdb, not by the authors. This sample has 15,000 to 20,000 clones in its table, and approximately 30% of those were observed once. The ten top clones hold 20% to 25% of the sample.

No patient had received any treatment before thyroid surgery. Using T-cell receptor beta sequencing, the study looked back at clinical samples from patients collected from the early 2010s to the late 2010s. These data are taken from a study of metastatic and nonmetastatic thyroid tumors (dated by TCRdb to between 2020 and 2021). For the wider study: Repertoires were compared across peripheral blood and tumor or nodule tissue samples from malignant and benign thyroid patients. What the work shows at the level of the full study, not this receptor alone: In both blood and tumor samples, TCR beta diversity was reported to be significantly higher in malignant tumors than in benign nodules.

Sequencing used adjacent normal tissue. This receptor was taken from a female donor with papillary thyroid cancer or a benign thyroid nodule (not recorded which). Some clones in this sample may be carry-over from other donors' samples.

The bases are TGCGCCAGCAGCTTCGGGGTTGGTTCACCCCTCCACTTT. This yields the protein CASSFGVGSPLHF. The rearranged segments are TRBV5-1 and TRBJ1-6, with the identity of the D gene unclear. The germline V gene gives CDR1 as SGHRS and CDR2 as YFSETQ. The CDR3 holds 13 amino acids from the cysteine to the phenylalanine. Only the CDR3 DNA is retained, 39 bases long and in frame from the first base. Relative to germline, V is 2 bases shorter and J is 9 bases shorter, with 9 bases between their ends.